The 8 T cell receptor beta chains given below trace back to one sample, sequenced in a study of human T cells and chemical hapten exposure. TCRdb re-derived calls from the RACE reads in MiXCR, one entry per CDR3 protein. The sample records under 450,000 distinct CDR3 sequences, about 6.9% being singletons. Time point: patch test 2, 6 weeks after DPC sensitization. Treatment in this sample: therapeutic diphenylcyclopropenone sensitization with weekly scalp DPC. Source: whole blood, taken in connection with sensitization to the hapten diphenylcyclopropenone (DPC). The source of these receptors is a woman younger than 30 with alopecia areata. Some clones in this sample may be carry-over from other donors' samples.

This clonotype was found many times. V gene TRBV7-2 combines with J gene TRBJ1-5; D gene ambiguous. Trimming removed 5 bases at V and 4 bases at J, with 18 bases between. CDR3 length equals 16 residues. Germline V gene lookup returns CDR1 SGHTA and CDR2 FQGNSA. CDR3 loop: CASSLETGSGNQPQHF. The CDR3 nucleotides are TGTGCCAGCAGCCTGGAAACTGGAAGCGGGAATCAGCCCCAGCATTTT.

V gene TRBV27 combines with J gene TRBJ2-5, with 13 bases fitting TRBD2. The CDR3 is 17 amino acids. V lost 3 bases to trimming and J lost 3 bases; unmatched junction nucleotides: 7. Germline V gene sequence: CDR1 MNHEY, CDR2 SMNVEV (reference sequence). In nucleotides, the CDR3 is TGTGCCAGCAGTTTTTCCGGACTAGCGGGGGTTGAAGAGACCCAGTACTTC. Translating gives CASSFSGLAGVEETQYF.

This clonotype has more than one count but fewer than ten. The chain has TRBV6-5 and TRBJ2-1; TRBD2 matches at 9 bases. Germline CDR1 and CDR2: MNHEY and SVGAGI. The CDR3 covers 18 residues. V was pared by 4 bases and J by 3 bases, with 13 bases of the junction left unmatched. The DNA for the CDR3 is TGTGCCAGCAGTTCCCTAAACCCGGCTAGCGGGGACTACAATGAGCAGTTCTTC. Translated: CASSSLNPASGDYNEQFF.

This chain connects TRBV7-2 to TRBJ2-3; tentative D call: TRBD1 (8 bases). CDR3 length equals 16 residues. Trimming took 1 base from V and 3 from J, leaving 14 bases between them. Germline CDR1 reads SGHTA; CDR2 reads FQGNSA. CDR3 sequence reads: CASSLDRGGGTDTQYF. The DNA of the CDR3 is TGTGCCAGCAGCTTAGACAGGGGGGGCGGGACAGATACGCAGTATTTT.

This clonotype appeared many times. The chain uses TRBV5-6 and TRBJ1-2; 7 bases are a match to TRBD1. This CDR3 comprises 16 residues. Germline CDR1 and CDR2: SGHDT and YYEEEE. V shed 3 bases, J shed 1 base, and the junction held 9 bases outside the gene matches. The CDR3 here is CASSWVDRDFNYGYTF. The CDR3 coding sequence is TGTGCCAGCAGCTGGGTTGACAGGGACTTTAACTATGGCTACACCTTC.

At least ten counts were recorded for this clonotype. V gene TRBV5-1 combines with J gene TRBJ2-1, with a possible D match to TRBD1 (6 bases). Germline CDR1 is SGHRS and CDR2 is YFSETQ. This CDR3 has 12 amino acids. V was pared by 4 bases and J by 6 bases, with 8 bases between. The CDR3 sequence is CASSQQGNEQFF. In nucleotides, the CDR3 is TGCGCCAGCAGCCAACAGGGCAATGAGCAGTTCTTC.

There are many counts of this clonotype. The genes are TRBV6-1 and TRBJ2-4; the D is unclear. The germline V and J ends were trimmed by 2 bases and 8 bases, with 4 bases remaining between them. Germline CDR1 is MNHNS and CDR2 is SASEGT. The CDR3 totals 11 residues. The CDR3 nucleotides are TGTGCCAGCAGTGAAATAGACATTCAGTACTTC. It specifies CASSEIDIQYF.

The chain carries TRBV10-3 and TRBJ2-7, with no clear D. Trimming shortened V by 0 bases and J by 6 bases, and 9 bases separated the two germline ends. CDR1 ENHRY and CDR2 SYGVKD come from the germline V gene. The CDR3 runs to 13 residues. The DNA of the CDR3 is TGTGCCATCAGTGAGTCAGCAGTAAGCGAGCAGTACTTC. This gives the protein CAISESAVSEQYF.